This T cell receptor beta chain was profiled in a study of shared clonotypes between healthy human individuals. Study at large: The study drew on two women and a few men aged 18 to 49 as donors.

Only in-frame clones appear in the TCRdb table, and some are missing; sequencing was by immunoSEQ multiplex PCR. The table includes roughly 890,000 clones, 92% detected once. V lost 3 bases and J 8 bases, leaving 10 bases between the germline ends. The CDR3 has 12 amino acids. Germline values: CDR1 LNHNV, CDR2 YYDKDF (reference sequence). Comment on this clone: Its antigen is as yet unknown.

Naivety among CD8 cells was defined by CD45RO negativity and positive CCR7 selection, thereby excluding terminally differentiated effector memory CD45RA+ cells. Only Caucasian adults living in Nashville, Tennessee made up the donor group. Findings of the study overall: Naive subsets generally had larger estimated richness than memory subsets. Expectations were that clonotype sharing among donors would be affected by sequencing depth.

V usage is TRBV15 and J usage is TRBJ1-2; D perhaps matches TRBD1 (5 bases). The receptor was derived from a young man in good health. Source material: naive CD8+ T cells sorted from blood. The CDR3 nucleotides are TGTGCCACCAGCAGTCACGGGGGGGGCTACACCTTC. Translated: CATSSHGGGYTF.